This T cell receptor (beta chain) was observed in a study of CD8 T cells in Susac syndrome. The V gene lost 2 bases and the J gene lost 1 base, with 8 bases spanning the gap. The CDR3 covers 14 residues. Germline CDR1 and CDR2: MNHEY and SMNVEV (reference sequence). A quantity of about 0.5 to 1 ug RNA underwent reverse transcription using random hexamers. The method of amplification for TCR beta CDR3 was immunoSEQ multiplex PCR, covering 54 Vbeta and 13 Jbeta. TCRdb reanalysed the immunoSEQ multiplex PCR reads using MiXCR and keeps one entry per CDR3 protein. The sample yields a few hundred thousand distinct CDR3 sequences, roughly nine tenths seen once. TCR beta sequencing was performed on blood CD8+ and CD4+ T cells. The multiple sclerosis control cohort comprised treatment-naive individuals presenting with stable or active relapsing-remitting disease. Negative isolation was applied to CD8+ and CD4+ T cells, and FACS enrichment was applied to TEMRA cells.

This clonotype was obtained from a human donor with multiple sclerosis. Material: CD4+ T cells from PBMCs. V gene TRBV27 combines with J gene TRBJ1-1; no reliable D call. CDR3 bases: TGTGCCAGCAGTTTAAATCCTCCGAACACTGAAGCTTTCTTT. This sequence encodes CASSLNPPNTEAFF.